The entry below gives a single T cell receptor (beta chain) sequence along with its context. The record originates from a study of cytomegalovirus exposure and HLA in healthy donors. Overall study: Earlier, 150 million to 200 million T cells were analyzed, and some 120 million unique TCR beta sequences were found among them.

The PCR employed 60 Vbeta primers together with 13 Jbeta primers. The protocol was immunoSEQ multiplex PCR, while the TCRdb copy is restricted to in-frame clones and leaves out a portion. The sample carries about 93,000 clones, 55% to 70% recorded once. This TCR derives from a boy between 5 and 17 years old in good health and CMV-seropositive. The sequenced sample was PBMCs.

CDR3 sequence reads: CASSWPPGYRYGYTF. CDR3 nucleotides: TGTGCCAGCAGCTGGCCTCCGGGATACCGCTATGGCTACACCTTC. V usage is TRBV5-6 and J usage is TRBJ1-2; D unresolved. CDR1 and CDR2 (germline): SGHDT, YYEEEE. The CDR3 has 15 amino acids. V lost 3 bases and J lost 4, with 16 bases in between. Together with reference TRBV5-6 and TRBJ1-2, the CDR3 gives the full variable domain: DAGVTQSPTHLIKTRGQQVTLRCSPKSGHDTVSWYQQALGQGPQFIFQYYEEEERQRGNFPDRFSGHQFPNYSSELNVNALLLGDSALYLCASSWPPGYRYGYTFGSGTRLTVV.